This is a list of T cell receptor beta chains from one sample in a study of identical twins. MiXCR was run by TCRdb on the 5' RACE reads, yielding one entry per CDR3 protein. The table has 1.5 million to 2 million distinct CDR3 sequences, 25% to 35% seen once. Sequencing was carried out using cord blood. Source of these receptors: a newborn girl in good health. CDR3s include the opening cysteine and the closing phenylalanine or tryptophan. D genes are given only for firm matches. Size tells how often a clone was seen (once, few, many) or the class of an expanded clone, and some rows leave it out.

TRBJ1-4,TRBV20-1,.,TRBD1,CSARQGEFHEKLFF,TGCAGTGCTAGACAGGGGGAGTTCCATGAAAAACTGTTTTTT
TRBJ2-1,TRBV10-2,many,TRBD2,CASSTSAHKNEQFF,TGCGCCAGCAGCACTAGCGCCCATAAGAATGAGCAGTTCTTC
TRBJ2-7,TRBV7-8,.,.,CASSFSPGLQLYEQYF,TGTGCCAGCAGCTTTTCGCCGGGACTCCAGCTCTACGAGCAGTACTTC
TRBJ1-5,TRBV24-1,.,TRBD1,CATSDRQGGGQPQHF,TGTGCCACCAGTGACCGACAGGGAGGTGGTCAGCCCCAGCATTTT
TRBJ2-5,TRBV29-1,few,TRBD1,CSVGTGGKETQYF,TGCAGCGTTGGGACAGGGGGGAAAGAGACCCAGTACTTC
TRBJ2-5,TRBV7-2,.,.,CASRRTETQYF,TGTGCCAGCAGGCGGACGGAGACCCAGTACTTC
TRBJ1-1,TRBV14,.,.,CASSQDEWGMNTEAFF,TGTGCCAGCAGCCAAGATGAATGGGGGATGAACACTGAAGCTTTCTTT
TRBJ2-2,TRBV3-1,.,.,CASSQDSWLGRTGELFF,TGTGCCAGCAGCCAAGATTCCTGGCTAGGACGCACCGGGGAGCTGTTTTTT
TRBJ2-3,TRBV12-3/TRBV12-4,few,TRBD2,CASSLAPLALAGGSTDTQYF,TGTGCCAGCAGTTTAGCGCCGCTGGCCCTAGCGGGGGGGTCGACAGATACGCAGTATTTT
TRBJ2-7,TRBV29-1,.,.,CSVDYGGYEQYF,TGCAGCGTGGATTATGGGGGCTACGAGCAGTACTTC
TRBJ2-2,TRBV27,once,.,CASSSTGWGYTGELFF,TGTGCCAGCAGTTCAACAGGGTGGGGGTACACCGGGGAGCTGTTTTTT
TRBJ2-1,TRBV3-1,few,TRBD2,CASRQRGGKNEQFF,TGTGCCAGCAGGCAGCGGGGGGGCAAAAATGAGCAGTTCTTC
TRBJ1-5,TRBV20-1,.,.,CSARIGVNQPQHF,TGCAGTGCTAGAATTGGGGTAAATCAGCCCCAGCATTTT
TRBJ2-7,TRBV4-1,few,.,CASSQRTKTYEQYF,TGCGCCAGCAGCCAGCGGACAAAAACCTACGAGCAGTACTTC
TRBJ2-1,TRBV24-1,.,.,CATSDLQVSYNEQFF,TGTGCCACCAGTGATCTACAGGTCTCCTACAATGAGCAGTTCTTC
TRBJ2-1,TRBV6-2/TRBV6-3,.,TRBD1,CASRKRGRNEQFF,TGTGCCAGCAGAAAGAGGGGGCGGAATGAGCAGTTCTTC
TRBJ1-2,TRBV7-9,.,.,CASSPSSPGEYGYTF,TGTGCCAGCAGCCCCTCGTCCCCAGGGGAATATGGCTACACCTTC
TRBJ2-1,TRBV20-1,.,TRBD2,CSAREIVAGGNEQFF,TGCAGTGCTAGAGAAATAGTAGCGGGAGGTAATGAGCAGTTCTTC
TRBJ1-2,TRBV10-2,many,.,CASTDTYGYTF,TGCGCCAGCACGGACACTTATGGCTACACCTTC